This T cell receptor beta chain was identified during a study of blood T cell repertoires in COVID-19 (TCRdb year 2020). About the full investigation: Samples from collaborators originated in the United States, Italy and Spain and spanned both the acute and convalescent phases of COVID-19. The samples were drawn from two sources: the first 160 participants of the ongoing ImmuneRACE study, and over 950 subjects contributed by 6 global collaborators. Where HLA class I and class II types were available, the types were taken from metadata supplied by the sample provider, not from assay-based typing. Sample metadata almost always included a de-identified subject ID, COVID-19 status, age in years and sex. The repertoires were released in a freely available public database meant as a resource for research on the immune response to SARS-CoV-2. The dataset comprised deeply sampled blood TCRbeta repertoires from subjects exposed to, actively infected with, or recovered from COVID-19. The material from the prospective study consisted of cDNA or gDNA derived from T cells, B-cell-depleted T cells, or PBMCs. General findings and caveats noted by the study authors: The amount of clinical and demographic metadata varied by source and participant and was provided uncurated.

Comment on this clone: Its antigen remains unidentified. No per-base quality is available; no much larger clone lies one base away.

Participants in the prospective study were enrolled through a virtual design, were aged 18 to 89 years, and lived in 20 to 30 United States geographic areas. To assign participants to cohorts, the prospective study relied on clinical history that participants themselves reported in a screening survey and a study questionnaire. In the prospective study, mobile phlebotomists collected whole blood, serum and a nasopharyngeal or oropharyngeal swab from each participant. Prospective study participants could optionally give additional blood draws and questionnaires over a 2-month period. Before DNA extraction, blood samples from the prospective study were shipped at room temperature or frozen. The germline V gene supplies CDR1 ENHRY and CDR2 SYGVKD. For this chain, trimming is 1 base at the V end and 5 bases at the J end, and the number of junction bases without a gene match is 2. Including cysteine and phenylalanine, the CDR3 has 14 amino acids. Only the CDR3 region is kept as DNA, spanning 42 bases read in frame from base 1.

The immunoSEQ Assay, a bias-controlled multiplex PCR, was used to amplify TCRbeta CDR3 regions from genomic DNA. In the source study's methods: The number of nucleated cells in each sample was estimated from the amplification of reference gene primers within the assay. To quantify the absolute abundance of each unique TCRbeta CDR3 rearrangement, sequence reads were collapsed and filtered. For each sample, productive Simpson clonality was calculated as the square root of Simpson's diversity index over productive rearrangements. The table comes from immuneACCESS by way of TCRdb, which keeps in-frame sequences with V and J called. Part of the clones is missing from these tables; in studies checked, under half for an unresolved V gene and the rest for unknown reasons. The D gene and trimming were derived from the DNA, and the V and J assignments and clone size from that table. The sample data list about 200,000 clones, and 70% to 90% of these were observed just once. The biggest ten clones account for 6% to 7.5% of the sample.

The rearrangement joined TRBV10-3 to TRBJ2-1, and 7 junctional nucleotides match TRBD2. Sequencing was carried out using PBMCs or T cells enriched from blood (not recorded which). This receptor was identified in a middle-aged woman with acute COVID-19. The DNA reads TGTGCCATCAGTGAGTGGAGCGGGAACAATGAGCAGTTCTTC. Translated, this is CAISEWSGNNEQFF.